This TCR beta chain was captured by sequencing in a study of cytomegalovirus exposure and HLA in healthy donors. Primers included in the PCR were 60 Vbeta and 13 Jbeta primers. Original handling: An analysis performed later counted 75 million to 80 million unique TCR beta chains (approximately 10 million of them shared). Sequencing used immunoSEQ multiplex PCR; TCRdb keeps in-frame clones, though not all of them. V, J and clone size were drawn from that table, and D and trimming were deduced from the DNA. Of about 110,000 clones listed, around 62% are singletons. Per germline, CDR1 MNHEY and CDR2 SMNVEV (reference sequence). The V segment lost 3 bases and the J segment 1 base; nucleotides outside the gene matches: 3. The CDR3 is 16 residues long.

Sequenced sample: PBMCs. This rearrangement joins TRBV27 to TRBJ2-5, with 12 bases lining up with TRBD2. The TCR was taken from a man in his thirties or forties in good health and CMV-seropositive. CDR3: CASSFLTSGGQETQYF. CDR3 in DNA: TGTGCCAGCAGTTTTTTGACTAGCGGGGGCCAAGAGACCCAGTACTTC.